These T cell receptor beta chains were read from a single sample in a study of T cells in Graves' hyperthyroidism and ophthalmopathy. TCRdb reprocessed the multiplex PCR reads via MiXCR and lists one record per CDR3 protein. The table lists hundreds of thousands of distinct CDR3 sequences, approximately 18% of them singletons. The sequencing input was blood. The receptor set was obtained from a woman between 50 and 59 years old with Graves' hyperthyroidism that later progressed to Graves' ophthalmopathy. Both conserved end residues are part of each CDR3. The D gene is left open where the match is weak. Clone size is not always given. Where it is, it says once, few, many or a class for expanded clones.

TRBV4-1	TRBJ2-7	15	TRBD1	-	CASSQDRDRPYEQYF	TGCGCCAGCAGCCAAGATAGGGACAGACCATACGAGCAGTACTTC
TRBV24-1	TRBJ2-1	15	-	-	CATSDPGGRANEQFF	TGTGCCACCAGTGATCCGGGTGGCAGGGCAAATGAGCAGTTCTTC
TRBV6-1	TRBJ2-3	14	TRBD1	many	CASSLRTGTDTQYF	TGTGCCAGCAGCCTTCGGACAGGGACAGATACGCAGTATTTT
TRBV30	TRBJ1-5	13	-	-	CAWSTTGNQPQHF	TGTGCCTGGAGTACGACAGGTAATCAGCCCCAGCATTTT
TRBV6-1	TRBJ1-2	13	TRBD1	few	CASTSRDSYGYTF	TGTGCCAGCACTAGTCGGGACAGCTATGGCTACACCTTC
TRBV20-1	TRBJ1-5	18	TRBD1	-	CSARVGQSIEYSNQPQHF	TGCAGTGCTAGAGTGGGACAGTCGATCGAGTATAGCAATCAGCCCCAGCATTTT
TRBV7-9	TRBJ1-1	12	-	-	CASFGEGTEAFF	TGTGCCAGCTTTGGGGAAGGCACTGAAGCTTTCTTT
TRBV2	TRBJ2-2	15	TRBD1	many	CASSVRQGATGELFF	TGTGCCAGCAGTGTCCGGCAGGGGGCGACCGGGGAGCTGTTTTTT
TRBV10-2	TRBJ1-5	15	TRBD1	-	CASSKLSGGDQPQHF	TGCGCCAGCAGTAAACTATCAGGGGGCGATCAGCCCCAGCATTTT
TRBV4-2	TRBJ2-5	11	-	-	CASALGETQYF	TGTGCCAGCGCTCTCGGCGAGACCCAGTACTTC
TRBV6-2/TRBV6-3	TRBJ1-3	15	-	-	CASSYHGTSGNTIYF	TGTGCCAGCAGTTACCATGGGACGTCTGGAAACACCATATATTTT
TRBV20-1	TRBJ2-1	15	-	many	CSARVYRASYNEQFF	TGCAGTGCTAGAGTGTATCGGGCGTCTTATAATGAGCAGTTCTTC
TRBV20-1	TRBJ1-1	13	-	many	CSAREGGWREAFF	TGCAGTGCTAGAGAGGGGGGTTGGAGGGAAGCTTTCTTT
TRBV7-8	TRBJ1-3	15	-	few	CASSLFQEAGNTIYF	TGTGCCAGCAGCTTATTCCAGGAGGCGGGAAACACCATATATTTT
TRBV7-6	TRBJ1-5	15	-	many	CASSAEAPGNQPQHF	TGTGCCAGCAGCGCCGAGGCCCCGGGCAATCAGCCCCAGCATTTT
TRBV3-1	TRBJ1-6	13	-	many	CASSQGIPSPLHF	TGTGCCAGCAGCCAAGGAATACCTTCACCCCTCCACTTT
TRBV12-3/TRBV12-4	TRBJ1-5	16	TRBD1	many	CASSLGTGEWNQPQHF	TGTGCCAGCAGTTTAGGGACAGGGGAATGGAATCAGCCCCAGCATTTT
TRBV10-3	TRBJ1-1	14	TRBD1	once	CAIRKQGMNTEAFF	TGTGCCATCAGGAAACAGGGGATGAACACTGAAGCTTTCTTT
TRBV11-1	TRBJ2-7	14	-	many	CASSVGTRGYEQYF	TGTGCCAGCAGCGTCGGAACCAGGGGCTACGAGCAGTACTTC
TRBV7-2	TRBJ1-2	15	-	few	CASSLEVATDYGYTF	TGTGCCAGCAGCTTAGAGGTCGCGACAGACTATGGCTACACCTTC
TRBV29-1	TRBJ1-1	12	-	-	CSGWRESTEAFF	TGCAGCGGCTGGAGGGAGAGCACTGAAGCTTTCTTT
TRBV29-1	TRBJ2-7	14	TRBD2	few	CSVLISGGAHEQYF	TGCAGCGTTCTCATCTCCGGGGGGGCCCACGAGCAGTACTTC
TRBV11-2	TRBJ2-1	16	TRBD1	many	CASSSRYGPPGGEQFF	TGTGCCAGCAGCTCCCGATATGGACCACCAGGGGGTGAGCAGTTCTTC
TRBV2	TRBJ2-1	17	-	many	CASRTRGGSRGYNEQFF	TGTGCCAGCAGAACCCGCGGGGGCTCCCGGGGGTACAATGAGCAGTTCTTC
TRBV6-1	TRBJ2-7	12	-	few	CASGLKDYEQYF	TGTGCCAGCGGGCTGAAAGACTACGAGCAGTACTTC
TRBV19	TRBJ1-1	16	-	-	CASSAAWTHMNTEAFF	TGTGCCAGTAGTGCTGCCTGGACACACATGAACACTGAAGCTTTCTTT
TRBV6-1	TRBJ1-2	15	-	many	CASSDPGGRAYGYTF	TGTGCCAGCAGTGACCCCGGCGGCAGGGCCTATGGCTACACCTTC
TRBV11-2	TRBJ2-7	16	-	-	CASSLEASAASYEQYF	TGTGCCAGCAGCTTAGAAGCTAGCGCCGCGTCCTACGAGCAGTACTTC
TRBV7-3	TRBJ1-1	17	-	few	CASSSPRQRPLDLEAFF	TGTGCCAGCAGCTCGCCGCGTCAAAGGCCCCTGGACCTTGAAGCTTTCTTT
TRBV5-1	TRBJ1-4	18	-	-	CASSLSQGTSMANEKLFF	TGCGCCAGCAGCTTGTCTCAGGGTACCTCCATGGCTAATGAAAAACTGTTTTTT
TRBV20-1	TRBJ2-7	15	-	many	CSARDEGRSIYEQYF	TGCAGTGCTAGAGATGAGGGACGCAGCATCTACGAGCAGTACTTC
TRBV28	TRBJ1-2	13	TRBD1	few	CASSGTASYGYTF	TGTGCCAGCAGTGGGACAGCCTCCTATGGCTACACCTTC
TRBV2	TRBJ1-6	15	-	few	CASIGQVPLNSPLHF	TGTGCCAGCATTGGGCAGGTCCCATTAAATTCACCCCTCCACTTT
TRBV11-2	TRBJ2-5	14	-	few	CASSPITARETQYF	TGTGCCAGCAGCCCGATTACGGCCCGAGAGACCCAGTACTTC
TRBV19	TRBJ1-1	14	-	few	CASSTQDMNTEAFF	TGTGCCAGTAGCACACAGGATATGAACACTGAAGCTTTCTTT
TRBV5-6	TRBJ1-1	15	-	-	CASSGGRNTWTEAFF	TGTGCCAGCAGCGGTGGACGGAACACGTGGACTGAAGCTTTCTTT
TRBV6-5	TRBJ1-1	17	TRBD1	-	CASSYSTGGSTYTEAFF	TGTGCCAGCAGTTACTCGACAGGGGGCTCTACGTACACTGAAGCTTTCTTT
TRBV11-2	TRBJ1-2	13	-	-	CASTPAGRSGYTF	TGTGCCAGCACTCCTGCGGGGCGGAGTGGCTACACCTTC
TRBV12-3/TRBV12-4	TRBJ2-7	15	TRBD2	many	CASRPSSGRSYEQYF	TGTGCCAGCAGGCCATCTAGCGGGCGAAGCTACGAGCAGTACTTC
TRBV28	TRBJ2-1	16	TRBD1	many	CASSSSGTGGYNEQFF	TGTGCCAGCAGTTCCTCCGGGACAGGGGGCTACAATGAGCAGTTCTTC
TRBV20-1	TRBJ2-7	14	TRBD2	few	CSATPLAGEYEQYF	TGCAGTGCGACCCCACTGGCGGGGGAATACGAGCAGTACTTC
TRBV6-2/TRBV6-3	TRBJ2-2	13	-	-	CASIPPDTGELFF	TGTGCCAGCATTCCACCCGACACCGGGGAGCTGTTTTTT
TRBV2	TRBJ1-5	15	-	few	CASSERTAGYQPQHF	TGTGCCAGCAGTGAGAGGACAGCGGGATATCAGCCCCAGCATTTT
TRBV13	TRBJ2-5	15	TRBD2	-	CASSPRGGTIETQYF	TGTGCCAGCAGCCCCCGGGGGGGCACGATAGAGACCCAGTACTTC